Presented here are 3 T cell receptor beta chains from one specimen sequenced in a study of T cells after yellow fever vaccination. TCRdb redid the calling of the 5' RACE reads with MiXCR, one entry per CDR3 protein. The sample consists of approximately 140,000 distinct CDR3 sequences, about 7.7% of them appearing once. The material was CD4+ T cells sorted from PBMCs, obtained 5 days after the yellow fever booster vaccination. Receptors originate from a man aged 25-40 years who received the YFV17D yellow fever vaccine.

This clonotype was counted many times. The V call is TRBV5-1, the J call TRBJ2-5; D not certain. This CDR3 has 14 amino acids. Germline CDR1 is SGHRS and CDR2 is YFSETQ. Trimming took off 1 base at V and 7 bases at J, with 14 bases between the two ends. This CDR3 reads CASSLSPLEGTQYF. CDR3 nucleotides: TGCGCCAGCAGCTTGTCTCCTCTGGAAGGGACCCAGTACTTC.

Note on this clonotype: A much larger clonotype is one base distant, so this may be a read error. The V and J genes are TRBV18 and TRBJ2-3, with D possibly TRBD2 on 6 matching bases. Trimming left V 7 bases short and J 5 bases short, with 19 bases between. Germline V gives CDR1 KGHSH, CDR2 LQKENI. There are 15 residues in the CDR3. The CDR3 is CASLPRLDRVDTQYF. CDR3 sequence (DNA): TGTGCCAGCTTACCGAGACTAGACCGCGTAGATACGCAGTATTTT.

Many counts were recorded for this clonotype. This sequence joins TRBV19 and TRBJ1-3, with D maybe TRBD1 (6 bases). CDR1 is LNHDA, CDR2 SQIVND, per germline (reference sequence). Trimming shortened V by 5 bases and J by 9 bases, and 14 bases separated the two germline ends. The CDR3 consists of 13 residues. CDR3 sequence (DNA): TGTGCCAGTAGTCACAGGGACTCCACCACCATATATTTT. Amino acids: CASSHRDSTTIYF.